The entry below gives a single T cell receptor beta chain sequence along with its context. Its specificity is unknown. This sample was taken from a study of shared clonotypes between healthy human individuals. Study results and caveats: Clonotype sharing among donors was expected to depend on sequencing depth. With a handful of donors compared, around 5.4% of naive CD4 clonotypes were shared.

The CDR3 covers 15 residues. Germline CDR1 reads MGHRA; CDR2 reads YSYEKL. V was trimmed by 0 bases and J by 4 bases, leaving 10 bases between them. The authors loaded about 0.2 ug DNA, 27,000 or so T cell genomes, into sorted-subset replicate PCRs. Sequencing was performed with immunoSEQ multiplex PCR; in TCRdb, only in-frame clones are kept and a portion is missing. The sample records about 330,000 clones, around 86% being singletons. Researchers reported that CD8 memory united CD45RO+ cells with CCR7-negative CD45RA+ TemRA cells. Sequenced material: memory CD8+ T cells sorted from blood. Subset reported: CD45RO+ cells pooled with CCR7-negative TemRA cells. The gene calls are TRBV4-1 and TRBJ1-5; D gene unclear. This sequence was found in a man aged 18 to 30 in good health. CDR3 sequence: CASSQENKRNQPQHF. In DNA form, the CDR3 reads TGCGCCAGCAGCCAAGAGAACAAACGGAATCAGCCCCAGCATTTT.